This entry lists 8 T cell receptor beta chains sequenced from one sample in a study of cytomegalovirus exposure and HLA in healthy donors. The PCR had 60 Vbeta and 13 Jbeta primers. Profiled with immunoSEQ multiplex PCR; TCRdb holds only in-frame clones, not every one. Here the sample spans approximately 120,000 clones, over 60% being singletons. The sample consisted of PBMCs. The receptors shown here come from a woman in her 40s in good health and CMV-seropositive.

This clone has only a few counts. The chain recombines TRBV5-8 with TRBJ1-2; TRBD1 aligns across 7 bases. V dropped 4 bases and J dropped 4; count of bases not matched to a gene: 10. The CDR3 has 15 residues. In germline, CDR1 is SGHTS, CDR2 YDEGEE. The CDR3 DNA follows: TGTGCCAGCAGCCCGCGGACAGGAAGTTTCTATGGCTACACCTTC. This encodes CASSPRTGSFYGYTF. Full variable domain (outside the CDR3, taken from reference TRBV5-8 and TRBJ1-2): EAGVTQSPTHLIKTRGQQATLRCSPISGHTSVYWYQQALGLGLQFLLWYDEGEERNRGNFPPRFSGRQFPNYSSELNVNALELEDSALYLCASSPRTGSFYGYTFGSGTRLTVV.

This chain links TRBV9 with TRBJ2-7; 9 nucleotides match TRBD2. This CDR3 has 16 amino acids. With V trimmed by 4 bases and J by 2 bases, 10 bases remained unmatched. Germline CDR1 reads SGDLS; CDR2 reads YYNGEE. Here the CDR3 DNA reads TGTGCCAGCAGCCCTCAAGCGGGAGGCCGCCCCTACGAGCAGTACTTC. This codes for CASSPQAGGRPYEQYF.

The chain has TRBV6-5 and TRBJ1-2; no definite D call. The V end was cut by 8 bases, the J end by 3 bases, with 16 bases between. The CDR3 runs to 14 residues. CDR1 is MNHEY and CDR2 is SVGAGI in the germline V gene. The CDR3 nucleotides are TGTGCCAGCGCCCTAGGTATGGAGGACTATGGCTACACCTTC. This translates into CASALGMEDYGYTF.

The sample holds a few counts of this clone. The chain has TRBV18 and TRBJ2-5; D unresolved. CDR3 length: 17 residues. Germline V gene lookup returns CDR1 KGHSH and CDR2 LQKENI. Trimming cost V 2 bases and J 3 bases, with 19 bases left between them. CDR3 residues: CASSPNPVRRPKETQYF. The CDR3 coding sequence is TGTGCCAGCTCACCAAACCCAGTCCGCAGGCCGAAAGAGACCCAGTACTTC.

The chain uses TRBV30 and TRBJ1-1; 7 bases match TRBD1. After removal of 1 base from V and 2 bases from J, the junction contained 4 bases not matched to a gene. The CDR3 spans 14 residues. CDR1 is GTSNPN, CDR2 SVGIG, per germline (reference sequence). The CDR3 loop is CAWSETGVNTEAFF. The CDR3 DNA reads as TGTGCCTGGAGTGAAACAGGGGTCAACACTGAAGCTTTCTTT.

This chain connects TRBV27 to TRBJ2-1, with a possible D match to TRBD2 (6 bases). V dropped 5 bases and J dropped 5 bases, with 13 bases sitting between them. The CDR3 loop spans 14 amino acids. Germline loops: CDR1 MNHEY, CDR2 SMNVEV (reference sequence). CDR3 region: CASSRDWGNNEQFF. The DNA of the CDR3 is TGTGCCAGCAGTCGGGACTGGGGGAACAATGAGCAGTTCTTC.

This chain connects TRBV7-7 to TRBJ2-1; 11 nucleotides line up with TRBD2. Germline V gene lookup returns CDR1 SSHAT and CDR2 FNYEAQ (reference sequence). Germline trimming cut 5 bases from V and 2 bases from J; bases unmatched to any gene: 2. CDR3 length equals 15 residues. DNA for the CDR3: TGTGCCAGCAGCCCTAGCGGGAGGACCTACAATGAGCAGTTCTTC. Translating gives CASSPSGRTYNEQFF. Supplemented by reference TRBV7-7 and TRBJ2-1, the full variable domain reads GAGVSQSPRYKVTKRGQDVTLRCDPISSHATLYWYQQALGQGPEFLTYFNYEAQPDKSGLPSDRFSAERPEGSISTLTIQRTEQRDSAMYRCASSPSGRTYNEQFFGPGTRLTVL.

The CDR3 coding sequence is TGTGCCTGGAGTAAGCCGGGGGGGACTGAAGCTTTCTTT. Translating it yields CAWSKPGGTEAFF. The chain joins TRBV30 to TRBJ1-1; the D gene is possibly TRBD1 (5 bases). The V end lost 2 bases, the J end lost 5 bases, and 12 bases lay between the germline ends. CDR3 length: 13 residues. In germline, CDR1 is GTSNPN, CDR2 SVGIG (reference sequence).